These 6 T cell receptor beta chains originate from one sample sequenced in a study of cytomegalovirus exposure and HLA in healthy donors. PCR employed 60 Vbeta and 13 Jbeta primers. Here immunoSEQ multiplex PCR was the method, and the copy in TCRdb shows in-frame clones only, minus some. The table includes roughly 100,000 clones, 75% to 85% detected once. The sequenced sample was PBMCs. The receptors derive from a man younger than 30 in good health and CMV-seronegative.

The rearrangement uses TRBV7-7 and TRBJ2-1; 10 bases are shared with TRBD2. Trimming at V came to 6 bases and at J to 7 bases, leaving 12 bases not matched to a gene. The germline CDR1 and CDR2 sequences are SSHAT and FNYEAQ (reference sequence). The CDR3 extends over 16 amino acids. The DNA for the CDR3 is TGTGCCAGCAGTCCAGTAGCGGGAGGCGGGTTTAATGAGCAGTTCTTC. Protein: CASSPVAGGGFNEQFF.

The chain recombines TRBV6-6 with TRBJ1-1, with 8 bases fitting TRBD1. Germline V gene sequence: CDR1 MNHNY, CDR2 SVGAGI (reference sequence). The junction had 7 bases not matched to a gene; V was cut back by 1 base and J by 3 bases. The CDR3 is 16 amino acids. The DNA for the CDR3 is TGTGCCAGCAGTTACTTACCAGGGGGCAGATACACTGAAGCTTTCTTT. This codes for CASSYLPGGRYTEAFF.

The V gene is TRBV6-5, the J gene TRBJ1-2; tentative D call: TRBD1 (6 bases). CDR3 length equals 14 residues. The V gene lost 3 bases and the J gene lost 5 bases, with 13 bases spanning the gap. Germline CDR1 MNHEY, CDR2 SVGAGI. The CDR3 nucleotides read TGTGCCAGCAGTTATTCCTCAGGGGTTTATGGCTACACCTTC. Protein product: CASSYSSGVYGYTF.

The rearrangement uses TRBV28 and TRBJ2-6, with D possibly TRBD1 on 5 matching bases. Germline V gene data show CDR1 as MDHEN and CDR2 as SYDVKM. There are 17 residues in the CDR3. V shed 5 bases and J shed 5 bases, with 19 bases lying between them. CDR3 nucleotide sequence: TGTGCCAGCAGTCCCAGTTCGGAAGGGGCTAGGGCCAACGTCCTGACTTTC. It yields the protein CASSPSSEGARANVLTF.

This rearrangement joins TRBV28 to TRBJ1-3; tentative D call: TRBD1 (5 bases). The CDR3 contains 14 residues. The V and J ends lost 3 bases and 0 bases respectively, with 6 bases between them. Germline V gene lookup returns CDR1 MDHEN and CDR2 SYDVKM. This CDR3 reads CASSLTDSGNTIYF. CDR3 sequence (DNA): TGTGCCAGCAGTTTGACAGACTCTGGAAACACCATATATTTT.

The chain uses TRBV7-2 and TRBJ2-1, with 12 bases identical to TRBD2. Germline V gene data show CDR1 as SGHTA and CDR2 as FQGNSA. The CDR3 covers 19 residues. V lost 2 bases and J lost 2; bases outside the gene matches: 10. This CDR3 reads CASSLKRLAGDSAYNEQFF. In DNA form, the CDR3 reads TGTGCCAGCAGCTTAAAGAGACTAGCGGGAGATTCGGCCTACAATGAGCAGTTCTTC. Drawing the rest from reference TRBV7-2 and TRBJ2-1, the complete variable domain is GAGVSQSPSNKVTEKGKDVELRCDPISGHTALYWYRQSLGQGLEFLIYFQGNSAPDKSGLPSDRFSAERTGGSVSTLTIQRTQQEDSAVYLCASSLKRLAGDSAYNEQFFGPGTRLTVL.